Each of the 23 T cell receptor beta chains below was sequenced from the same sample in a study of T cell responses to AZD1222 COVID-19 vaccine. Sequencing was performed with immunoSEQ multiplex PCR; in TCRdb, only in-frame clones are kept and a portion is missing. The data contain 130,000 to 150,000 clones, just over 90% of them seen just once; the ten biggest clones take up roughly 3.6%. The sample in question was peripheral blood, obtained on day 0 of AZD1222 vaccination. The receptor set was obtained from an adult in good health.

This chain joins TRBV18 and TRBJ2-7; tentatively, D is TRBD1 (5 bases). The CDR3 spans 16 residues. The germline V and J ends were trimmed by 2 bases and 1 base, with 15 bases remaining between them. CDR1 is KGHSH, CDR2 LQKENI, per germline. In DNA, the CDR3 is TGTGCCAGCTCACCATCCGGACAAGGGATTTCCTACGAGCAGTACTTC. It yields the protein CASSPSGQGISYEQYF.

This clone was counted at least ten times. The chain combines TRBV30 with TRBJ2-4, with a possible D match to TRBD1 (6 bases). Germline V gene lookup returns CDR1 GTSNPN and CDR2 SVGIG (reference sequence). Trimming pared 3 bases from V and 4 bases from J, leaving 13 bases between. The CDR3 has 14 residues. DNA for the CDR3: TGTGCCTGGAGCGCGGACAGCCTAAAAAACATTCAGTACTTC. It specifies CAWSADSLKNIQYF.

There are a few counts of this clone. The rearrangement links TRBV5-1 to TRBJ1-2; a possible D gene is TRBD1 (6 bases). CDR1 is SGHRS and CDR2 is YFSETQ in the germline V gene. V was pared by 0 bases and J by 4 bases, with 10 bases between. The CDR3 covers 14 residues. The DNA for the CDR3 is TGCGCCAGCAGCTTGGATATAGGGGGCTATGGCTACACCTTC. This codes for CASSLDIGGYGYTF.

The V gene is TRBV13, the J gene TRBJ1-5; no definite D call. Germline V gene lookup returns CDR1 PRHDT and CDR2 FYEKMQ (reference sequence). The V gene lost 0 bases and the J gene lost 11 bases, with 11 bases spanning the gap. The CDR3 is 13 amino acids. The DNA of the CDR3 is TGTGCCAGCAGCTTAGGCCGTCTGCCAGCCCAGCATTTT. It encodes CASSLGRLPAQHF.

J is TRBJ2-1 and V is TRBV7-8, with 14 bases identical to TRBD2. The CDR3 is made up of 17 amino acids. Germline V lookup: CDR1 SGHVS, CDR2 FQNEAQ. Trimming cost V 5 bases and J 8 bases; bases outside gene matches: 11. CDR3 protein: CASSPSGTSGGYDEQFF. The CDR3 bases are TGTGCCAGCAGCCCGTCCGGGACTAGCGGGGGTTACGATGAGCAGTTCTTC.

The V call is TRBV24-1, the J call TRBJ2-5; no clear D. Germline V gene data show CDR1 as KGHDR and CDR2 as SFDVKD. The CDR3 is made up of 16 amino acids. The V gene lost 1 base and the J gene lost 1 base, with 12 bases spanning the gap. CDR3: CATSDFWQIGQETQYF. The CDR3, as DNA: TGTGCCACCAGTGATTTCTGGCAAATCGGCCAAGAGACCCAGTACTTC.

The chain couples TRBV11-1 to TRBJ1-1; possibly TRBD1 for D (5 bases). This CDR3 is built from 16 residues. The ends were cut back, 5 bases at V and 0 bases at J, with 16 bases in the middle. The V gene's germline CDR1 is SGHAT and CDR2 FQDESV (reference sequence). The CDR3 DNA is TGTGCCAGCAGCGAGATGATGACAGCCATGAACACTGAAGCTTTCTTT. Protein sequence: CASSEMMTAMNTEAFF.

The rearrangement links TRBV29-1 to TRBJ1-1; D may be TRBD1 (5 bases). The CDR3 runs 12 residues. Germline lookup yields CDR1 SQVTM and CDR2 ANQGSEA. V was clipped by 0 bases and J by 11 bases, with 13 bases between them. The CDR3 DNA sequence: TGCAGCGTTGAAGATCGGCAGGGCGCCGCTTTCTTT. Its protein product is CSVEDRQGAAFF.

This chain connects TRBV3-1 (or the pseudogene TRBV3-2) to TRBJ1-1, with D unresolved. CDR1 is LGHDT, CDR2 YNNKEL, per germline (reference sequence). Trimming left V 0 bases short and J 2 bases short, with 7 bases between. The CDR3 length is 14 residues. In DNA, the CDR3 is TGTGCCAGCAGCCAAGAGGGCCTTAACACTGAAGCTTTCTTT. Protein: CASSQEGLNTEAFF.

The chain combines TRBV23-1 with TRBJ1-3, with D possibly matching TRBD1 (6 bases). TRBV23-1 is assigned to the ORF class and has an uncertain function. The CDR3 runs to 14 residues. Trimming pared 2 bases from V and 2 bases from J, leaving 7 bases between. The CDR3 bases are TGCGCCAGCAGTCAAAACAGGGCTGGAAACACCATATATTTT. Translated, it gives CASSQNRAGNTIYF.

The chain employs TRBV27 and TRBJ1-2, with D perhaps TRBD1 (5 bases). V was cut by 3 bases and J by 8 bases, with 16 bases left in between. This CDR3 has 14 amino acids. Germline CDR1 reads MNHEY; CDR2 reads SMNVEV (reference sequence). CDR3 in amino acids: CASSFFGVGGGYTF. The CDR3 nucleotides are TGTGCCAGCAGTTTCTTCGGAGTGGGGGGGGGCTACACCTTC.

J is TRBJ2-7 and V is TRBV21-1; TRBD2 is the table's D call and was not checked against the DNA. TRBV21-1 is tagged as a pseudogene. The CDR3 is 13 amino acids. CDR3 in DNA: TGTGCCAGCACTCCGAATTGTTGGGTAGCGGGGTACTTC. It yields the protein CASTPNCWVAGYF.

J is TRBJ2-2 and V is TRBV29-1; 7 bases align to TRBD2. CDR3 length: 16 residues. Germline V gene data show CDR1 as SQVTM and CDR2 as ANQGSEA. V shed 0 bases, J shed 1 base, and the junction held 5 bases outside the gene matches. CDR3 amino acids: CSVEDGLAGNTGELFF. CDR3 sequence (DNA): TGCAGCGTTGAAGATGGTTTAGCGGGGAACACCGGGGAGCTGTTTTTT.

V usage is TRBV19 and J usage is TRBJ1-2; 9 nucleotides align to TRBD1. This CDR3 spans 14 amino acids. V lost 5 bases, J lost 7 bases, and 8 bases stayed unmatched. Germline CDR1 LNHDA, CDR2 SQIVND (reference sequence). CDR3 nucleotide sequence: TGTGCCAGTAGTCCCGGGACAGGGTTCGGTGGCTACACCTTC. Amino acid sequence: CASSPGTGFGGYTF. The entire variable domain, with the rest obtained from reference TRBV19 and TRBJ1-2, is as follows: DGGITQSPKYLFRKEGQNVTLSCEQNLNHDAMYWYRQDPGQGLRLIYYSQIVNDFQKGDIAEGYSVSREKKESFPLTVTSAQKNPTAFYLCASSPGTGFGGYTFGSGTRLTVV.

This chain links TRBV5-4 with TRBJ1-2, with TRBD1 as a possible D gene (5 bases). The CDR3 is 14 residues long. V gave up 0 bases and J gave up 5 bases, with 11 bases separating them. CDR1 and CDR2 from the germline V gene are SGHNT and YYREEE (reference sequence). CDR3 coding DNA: TGTGCCAGCAGCTTGGAGTCAGGGTTATATGGCTACACCTTC. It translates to CASSLESGLYGYTF.

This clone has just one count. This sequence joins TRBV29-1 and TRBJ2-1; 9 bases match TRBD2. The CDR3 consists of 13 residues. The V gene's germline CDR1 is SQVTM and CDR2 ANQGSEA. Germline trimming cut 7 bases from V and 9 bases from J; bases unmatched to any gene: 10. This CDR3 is CSAQSAGGSEQFF. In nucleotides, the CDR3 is TGCAGCGCCCAGTCGGCGGGAGGGAGTGAGCAGTTCTTC.

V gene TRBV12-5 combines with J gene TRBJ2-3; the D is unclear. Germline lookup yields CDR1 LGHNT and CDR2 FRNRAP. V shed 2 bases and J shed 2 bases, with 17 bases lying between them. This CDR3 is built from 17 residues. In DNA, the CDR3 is TGTGCTAGTGGTTTGTTTCCCTTGCGCCGCATCACAGATACGCAGTATTTT. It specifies CASGLFPLRRITDTQYF.

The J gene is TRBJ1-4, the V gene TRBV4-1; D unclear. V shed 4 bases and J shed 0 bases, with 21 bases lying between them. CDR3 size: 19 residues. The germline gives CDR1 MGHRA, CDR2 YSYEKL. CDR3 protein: CASSLYTISLPTTNEKLFF. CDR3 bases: TGCGCCAGCAGCCTCTACACCATTTCCTTACCAACAACTAATGAAAAACTGTTTTTT.

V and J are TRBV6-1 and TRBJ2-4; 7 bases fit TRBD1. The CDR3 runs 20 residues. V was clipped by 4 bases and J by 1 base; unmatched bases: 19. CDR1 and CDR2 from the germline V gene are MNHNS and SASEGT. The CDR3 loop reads CASSAYRGLDLGRAKNIQYF. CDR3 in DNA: TGTGCCAGCAGTGCCTACAGGGGTTTGGATCTGGGTAGGGCCAAAAACATTCAGTACTTC.

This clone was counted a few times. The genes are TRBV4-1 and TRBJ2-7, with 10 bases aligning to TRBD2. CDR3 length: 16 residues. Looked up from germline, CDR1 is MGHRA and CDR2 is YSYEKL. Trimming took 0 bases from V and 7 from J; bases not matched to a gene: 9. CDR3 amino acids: CASSQDRLAGAREQYF. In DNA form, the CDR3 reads TGCGCCAGCAGCCAAGATCGTCTAGCGGGAGCCAGAGAGCAGTACTTC.

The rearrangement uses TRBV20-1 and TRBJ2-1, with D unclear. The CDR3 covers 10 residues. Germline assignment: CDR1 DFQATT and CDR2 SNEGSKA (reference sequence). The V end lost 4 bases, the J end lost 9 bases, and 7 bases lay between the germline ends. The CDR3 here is CSATLLEQFF. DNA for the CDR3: TGCAGTGCTACCCTACTTGAGCAGTTCTTC.

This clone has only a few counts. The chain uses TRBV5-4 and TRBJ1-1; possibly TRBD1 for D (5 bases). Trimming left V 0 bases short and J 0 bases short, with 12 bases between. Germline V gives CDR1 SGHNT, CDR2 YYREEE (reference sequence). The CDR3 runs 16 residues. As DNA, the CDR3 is TGTGCCAGCAGCTTGGCGGGCCAGGGAATGAACACTGAAGCTTTCTTT. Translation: CASSLAGQGMNTEAFF. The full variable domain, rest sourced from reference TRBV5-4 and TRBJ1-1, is ETGVTQSPTHLIKTRGQQVTLRCSSQSGHNTVSWYQQALGQGPQFIFQYYREEENGRGNFPPRFSGLQFPNYSSELNVNALELDDSALYLCASSLAGQGMNTEAFFGQGTRLTVV.

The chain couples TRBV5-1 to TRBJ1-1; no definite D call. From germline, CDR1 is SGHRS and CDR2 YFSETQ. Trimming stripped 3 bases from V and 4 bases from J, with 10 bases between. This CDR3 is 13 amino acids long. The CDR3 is CASSSIGVTEAFF. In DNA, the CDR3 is TGCGCCAGCAGCTCAATCGGGGTCACTGAAGCTTTCTTT.